The T cell receptor beta chain described here comes from a study of PD-1 blockade in classical Hodgkin lymphoma. Points from the study as a whole: Newly diagnosed patients were said to have less baseline TCR diversity than healthy donors did.

Every single patient, without exception, relapsed after autologous stem cell transplantation, and brentuximab vedotin exposure varied. The V gene lost 1 base and the J gene lost 4 bases, with 9 bases spanning the gap. This CDR3 has 14 residues. Germline values: CDR1 SGHAT, CDR2 FQNNGV. A remark on this clone: Its antigen is still unknown.

Profiling relied on immunoSEQ multiplex PCR, and the TCRdb table lists in-frame clones only, not all of them. Of 21,000 or so clones listed, under 80% are singletons. This chain uses TRBV11-2 with TRBJ2-3; D uncertain. The specimen was peripheral blood mononuclear cells (PBMCs), collected at baseline. This sequence originates from a human donor with classical Hodgkin lymphoma. CDR3 sequence reads: CASSLALSADTQYF. The DNA for the CDR3 is TGTGCCAGCAGCTTAGCTCTTTCTGCAGATACGCAGTATTTT. Looking up the rest from reference TRBV11-2 and TRBJ2-3 gives the full variable domain: EAGVAQSPRYKIIEKRQSVAFWCNPISGHATLYWYQQILGQGPKLLIQFQNNGVVDDSQLPKDRFSAERLKGVDSTLKIQPAKLEDSAVYLCASSLALSADTQYFGPGTRLTVL.